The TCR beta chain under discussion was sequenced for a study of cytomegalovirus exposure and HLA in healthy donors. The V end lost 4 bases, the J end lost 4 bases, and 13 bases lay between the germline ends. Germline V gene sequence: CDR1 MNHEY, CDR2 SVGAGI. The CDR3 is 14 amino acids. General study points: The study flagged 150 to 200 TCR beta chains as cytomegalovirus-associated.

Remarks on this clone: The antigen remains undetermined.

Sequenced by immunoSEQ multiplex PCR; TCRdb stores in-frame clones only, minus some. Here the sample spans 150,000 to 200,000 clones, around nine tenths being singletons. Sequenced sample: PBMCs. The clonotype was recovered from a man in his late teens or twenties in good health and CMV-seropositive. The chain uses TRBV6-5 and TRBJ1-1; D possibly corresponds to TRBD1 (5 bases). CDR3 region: CASSLRWGVTEAFF. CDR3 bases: TGTGCCAGCAGTTTAAGGTGGGGGGTCACTGAAGCTTTCTTT.